Presented here are 25 T cell receptor beta chains from one specimen sequenced in a study of vaccination effects on CD4 cells after COVID-19. Once cultured for under 11 days, the cells underwent separation to obtain CD4+ T cells. Either the BNT162b2 or mRNA-1273 vaccine was given to participants in two doses. Which antigens these TCRs recognize remains unknown. Profiling relied on immunoSEQ multiplex PCR, and the TCRdb table lists in-frame clones only, not all of them. Counted here are around 69,000 clones, approximately 79% occurring once; the ten biggest clones make up about 2.5%. The sequences come from CD4+ T cells from PBMCs cultured without peptide, collected after COVID-19 vaccination. The receptors stem from a human donor who received a COVID-19 vaccine.

This clone was counted once. The rearrangement joins TRBV18 to TRBJ1-2; 7 nucleotides line up with TRBD1. With 3 bases clipped from V and 6 bases from J, the junction kept 1 base outside the gene matches. This CDR3 has 12 amino acids. The V gene's germline CDR1 is KGHSH and CDR2 LQKENI. CDR3 nucleotides: TGTGCCAGCTCACCGGACAGGAATGGCTACACCTTC. This translates into CASSPDRNGYTF.

The genes are TRBV7-9 and TRBJ2-1; 11 bases fit TRBD2. CDR3 length: 15 amino acids. After removal of 2 bases from V and 4 bases from J, the junction contained 1 base not matched to a gene. Looked up from germline, CDR1 is SEHNR and CDR2 is FQNEAQ (reference sequence). CDR3 coding DNA: TGTGCCAGCAGCTTACTAGCGGGGGGTTACAATGAGCAGTTCTTC. Translation: CASSLLAGGYNEQFF.

V gene TRBV6-5 combines with J gene TRBJ1-1; TRBD1 aligns across 10 bases. This CDR3 region has 15 residues. CDR1 and CDR2 from the germline V gene are MNHEY and SVGAGI. V gave up 7 bases and J gave up 3 bases; unmatched junction bases: 8. The CDR3 nucleotides are TGTGCCAGCACCCGACAGGGGGCGTTAGACACTGAAGCTTTCTTT. Amino acids: CASTRQGALDTEAFF.

This chain connects TRBV7-8 to TRBJ1-1, with 9 bases matching TRBD1. Germline values: CDR1 SGHVS, CDR2 FQNEAQ. The CDR3 has 12 amino acids. V lost 3 bases, J lost 9 bases, and 2 bases stayed unmatched. The CDR3 DNA reads TGTGCCAGCAGCTTTGGGACAGGGCAAGCTTTCTTT. Its translation: CASSFGTGQAFF.

By proportion, this clone is medium-sized (0.01 to 0.1%). This chain connects TRBV18 to TRBJ1-1; 8 bases agree with TRBD1. V shed 4 bases, J shed 4 bases, and the junction held 2 bases outside the gene matches. In germline, CDR1 is KGHSH, CDR2 LQKENI. The CDR3 extends over 13 amino acids. The CDR3 loop is CASSRTGPTEAFF. Here the CDR3 DNA reads TGTGCCAGCTCACGGACAGGGCCCACTGAAGCTTTCTTT.

This chain links TRBV5-1 with TRBJ2-3; maybe TRBD2 (5 bases). V shed 2 bases and J shed 1 base, with 11 bases lying between them. This CDR3 is built from 15 residues. Germline CDR1 SGHRS, CDR2 YFSETQ. The DNA for the CDR3 is TGCGCCAGCAGCTTTCGGGGTCCCGGCACAGATACGCAGTATTTT. Protein sequence: CASSFRGPGTDTQYF.

The V call is TRBV6-2 or TRBV6-3, the J call TRBJ2-1, with 10 bases that match TRBD2. The CDR3 runs to 17 residues. Germline CDR1 is MNHEY and CDR2 is SVGEGT. Trimming took 4 bases from V and 1 from J; bases not matched to a gene: 7. The CDR3 DNA is TGTGCCAGCAGTTCCTTCCAGCGGGGGGGTTCCTACAATGAGCAGTTCTTC. Protein product: CASSSFQRGGSYNEQFF.

The chain is built from TRBV5-6 and TRBJ1-3; D might be TRBD1 (5 bases). Per germline, CDR1 SGHDT and CDR2 YYEEEE. The CDR3 has 15 amino acids. Trimming left V 0 bases short and J 0 bases short, with 7 bases between. The CDR3 region has the DNA TGTGCCAGCAGCTTGGGAGGGGCCTCTGGAAACACCATATATTTT. Encoded protein: CASSLGGASGNTIYF. Looking up the rest from reference TRBV5-6 and TRBJ1-3 gives the full variable domain: DAGVTQSPTHLIKTRGQQVTLRCSPKSGHDTVSWYQQALGQGPQFIFQYYEEEERQRGNFPDRFSGHQFPNYSSELNVNALLLGDSALYLCASSLGGASGNTIYFGEGSWLTVV.

The chain joins TRBV7-2 to TRBJ2-3; TRBD1 agrees at 8 bases. CDR1 is SGHTA, CDR2 FQGNSA, per germline. CDR3 length equals 14 residues. Trimming cost V 4 bases and J 6 bases; bases outside gene matches: 6. The CDR3 DNA reads TGTGCCAGCAGCTCCGGGACAGGATATGATACGCAGTATTTT. Its protein product is CASSSGTGYDTQYF.

The rearrangement joins TRBV11-2 to TRBJ1-6; the D gene is possibly TRBD1 (5 bases). This CDR3 is 14 amino acids long. Trimming removed 5 bases at V and 6 bases at J, with 11 bases between. CDR1 SGHAT and CDR2 FQNNGV come from the germline V gene. The CDR3 reads CASSPGRSNSPLHF. The CDR3 DNA follows: TGTGCCAGCAGCCCGGGACGGAGTAATTCACCCCTCCACTTT. Together with reference TRBV11-2 and TRBJ1-6, the CDR3 gives the full variable domain: EAGVAQSPRYKIIEKRQSVAFWCNPISGHATLYWYQQILGQGPKLLIQFQNNGVVDDSQLPKDRFSAERLKGVDSTLKIQPAKLEDSAVYLCASSPGRSNSPLHFGNGTRLTVT.

The chain uses TRBV6-4 and TRBJ1-2, with D perhaps matching TRBD1 (6 bases). Trimming stripped 6 bases from V and 2 bases from J, with 10 bases between. The CDR3 covers 13 residues. Germline CDR1 reads MRHNA; CDR2 reads SNTAGT. CDR3 bases: TGTGCCAGCAGCCCCACAGGGAACTATGGCTACACCTTC. Translating gives CASSPTGNYGYTF.

This clone was recorded once. This chain connects TRBV5-1 to TRBJ1-1, with D uncertain. The CDR3 totals 13 residues. Per the germline V gene, CDR1 is SGHRS and CDR2 is YFSETQ. The ends were cut back, 1 base at V and 1 base at J, with 5 bases in the middle. The CDR3 loop is CASSLTRNTEAFF. DNA for the CDR3: TGCGCCAGCAGCTTGACCCGGAACACTGAAGCTTTCTTT. Complete variable domain (other parts from reference TRBV5-1 and TRBJ1-1): KAGVTQTPRYLIKTRGQQVTLSCSPISGHRSVSWYQQTPGQGLQFLFEYFSETQRNKGNFPGRFSGRQFSNSRSEMNVSTLELGDSALYLCASSLTRNTEAFFGQGTRLTVV.

The gene calls are TRBV18 and TRBJ1-1; 9 bases are a match to TRBD1. CDR3 length: 13 residues. V dropped 5 bases and J dropped 4; count of bases not matched to a gene: 2. The germline V gene encodes CDR1 KGHSH and CDR2 LQKENI. The CDR3: CASSTGQGTEAFF. CDR3 nucleotide sequence: TGTGCCAGCTCAACGGGACAGGGCACTGAAGCTTTCTTT.

The chain has TRBV5-1 and TRBJ1-3; tentative D call: TRBD1 (6 bases). Trimming shortened V by 0 bases and J by 2 bases, and 9 bases separated the two germline ends. Germline CDR1 and CDR2: SGHRS and YFSETQ. The CDR3 is 15 residues long. The CDR3 loop is CASSLAGDPGNTIYF. The CDR3 DNA reads as TGCGCCAGCAGCTTGGCAGGGGATCCTGGAAACACCATATATTTT.

The chain has TRBV3-1 (or the pseudogene TRBV3-2) and TRBJ2-3; D uncertain. The CDR3 covers 14 residues. Germline V gene sequence: CDR1 LGHDT, CDR2 YNNKEL (reference sequence). V was clipped by 4 bases and J by 6 bases, with 14 bases between them. The CDR3 bases are TGTGCCAGCAGCCGTCAACCGGCTAGGGATACGCAGTATTTT. It encodes CASSRQPARDTQYF.

The chain has TRBV5-6 and TRBJ2-5; D not resolved. CDR3 length equals 14 residues. CDR1 SGHDT and CDR2 YYEEEE come from the germline V gene. Between the trimmed V and J ends, which lost 4 bases and 2 bases, there was a span of 12 bases. The CDR3 bases are TGTGCCAGCAGCCCTGAGGCACTACAAGAGACCCAGTACTTC. It specifies CASSPEALQETQYF.

The V call is TRBV15, the J call TRBJ2-5, with TRBD1 matching over 10 bases. CDR3 length: 15 amino acids. V gave up 6 bases and J gave up 5 bases; unmatched junction bases: 9. Germline CDR1 reads LNHNV; CDR2 reads YYDKDF (reference sequence). CDR3 sequence: CATSLKTGGPETQYF. CDR3 coding DNA: TGTGCCACCAGTCTAAAGACAGGGGGCCCGGAGACCCAGTACTTC.

The chain is built from TRBV18 and TRBJ1-1; D ambiguous. The CDR3 contains 15 residues. CDR1 and CDR2 from the germline V gene are KGHSH and LQKENI. The germline V and J ends were trimmed by 2 bases and 10 bases, with 20 bases remaining between them. The CDR3 sequence is CASSPVEGPSAPAFF. As DNA, the CDR3 is TGTGCCAGCTCACCAGTCGAAGGGCCTTCCGCCCCAGCTTTCTTT. The full variable domain, rest sourced from reference TRBV18 and TRBJ1-1, is NAGVMQNPRHLVRRRGQEARLRCSPMKGHSHVYWYRQLPEEGLKFMVYLQKENIIDESGMPKERFSAEFPKEGPSILRIQQVVRGDSAAYFCASSPVEGPSAPAFFGQGTRLTVV.

This rearrangement joins TRBV29-1 to TRBJ1-4; D not certain. Germline CDR1 and CDR2: SQVTM and ANQGSEA. The CDR3 consists of 14 residues. V gave up 4 bases and J gave up 5 bases, with 14 bases separating them. CDR3 in DNA: TGCAGCGTTGGGTCCCAGACGGGGAATGAAAAACTGTTTTTT. Translating gives CSVGSQTGNEKLFF.

The chain links TRBV3-1 (or the pseudogene TRBV3-2) to TRBJ2-6; no clear D. V lost 4 bases, J lost 3 bases, and 7 bases lay in between. Per the germline V gene, CDR1 is LGHDT and CDR2 is YNNKEL (reference sequence). This CDR3 has 14 amino acids. In DNA, the CDR3 is TGTGCCAGCAGCCCCCATGATGGGGCCAACGTCCTGACTTTC. It codes for CASSPHDGANVLTF.

V gene TRBV11-2 combines with J gene TRBJ1-3, with D unclear. The CDR3 covers 16 residues. Germline-derived CDR1 and CDR2 are SGHAT and FQNNGV. Between the trimmed V and J ends, which lost 2 bases and 0 bases, there was a span of 11 bases. CDR3 protein: CASSLIVGSSGNTIYF. The CDR3 nucleotides read TGTGCCAGCAGCTTAATTGTCGGAAGCTCTGGAAACACCATATATTTT.

J is TRBJ2-3 and V is TRBV2; possibly TRBD2 for D (6 bases). The V gene lost 6 bases and the J gene lost 1 base, with 8 bases spanning the gap. Germline assignment: CDR1 SNHLY and CDR2 FYNNEI. This CDR3 spans 13 amino acids. The CDR3 spells CASSREGTDTQYF. The CDR3 bases are TGTGCCAGCAGCAGGGAGGGCACAGATACGCAGTATTTT.

The rearrangement joins TRBV5-6 to TRBJ1-5; D call uncertain. The CDR3 is made up of 15 amino acids. Germline V gene data show CDR1 as SGHDT and CDR2 as YYEEEE. The germline V and J ends were trimmed by 1 base and 0 bases, with 8 bases remaining between them. The CDR3 sequence: CASSLLDNSNQPQHF. DNA for the CDR3: TGTGCCAGCAGCTTGCTGGATAATAGCAATCAGCCCCAGCATTTT.

This chain joins TRBV7-2 and TRBJ2-6; D remains ambiguous. The V gene lost 1 base and the J gene lost 4 bases, with 8 bases spanning the gap. The CDR3 covers 15 residues. Germline CDR1 SGHTA, CDR2 FQGNSA. The CDR3 is CASSLGFRGANVLTF. DNA of the CDR3: TGTGCCAGCAGCTTAGGATTCCGCGGGGCCAACGTCCTGACTTTC.

The rearrangement uses TRBV7-3 and TRBJ2-2; perhaps TRBD2 as D (5 bases). The germline gives CDR1 SGHTA, CDR2 FQGTGA. Trimming stripped 5 bases from V and 2 bases from J, with 9 bases between. The CDR3 runs to 14 residues. In DNA form, the CDR3 reads TGTGCCAGCAGCGCACCGGGAAACACCGGGGAGCTGTTTTTT. As protein: CASSAPGNTGELFF.